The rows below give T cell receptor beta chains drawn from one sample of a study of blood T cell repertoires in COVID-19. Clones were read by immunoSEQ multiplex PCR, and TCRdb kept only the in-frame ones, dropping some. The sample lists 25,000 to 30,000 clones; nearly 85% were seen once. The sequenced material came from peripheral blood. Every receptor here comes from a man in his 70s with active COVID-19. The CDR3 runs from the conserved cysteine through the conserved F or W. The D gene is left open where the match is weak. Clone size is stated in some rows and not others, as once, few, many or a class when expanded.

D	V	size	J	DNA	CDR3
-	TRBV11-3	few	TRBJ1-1	TGTGCCAGCAGCCCGGGGACTCTTGAAGCTTTCTTT	CASSPGTLEAFF
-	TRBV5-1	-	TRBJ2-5	TGCGCCAGCAGCTTGGGGCAGGTCAAGGAGACCCAGTACTTC	CASSLGQVKETQYF
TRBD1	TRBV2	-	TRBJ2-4	TGTGCCAGCAGGGGGGGACAGGGCATAGTCATTCAGTACTTC	CASRGGQGIVIQYF
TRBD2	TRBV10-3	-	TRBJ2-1	TGTGCCATCAGTGAGTCGTGGTCTAGCGGGGGGGCCCGAAATGAGCAGTTCTTC	CAISESWSSGGARNEQFF
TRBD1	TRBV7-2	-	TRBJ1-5	TGTGCCAGCAGTTCCGACTCGACAGGGCCTAATCAGCCCCAGCATTTT	CASSSDSTGPNQPQHF
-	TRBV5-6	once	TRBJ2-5	TGTGCCAGCAGGATCGGAACAGCAGGGGTGGGCCAAGAGACCCAGTACTTC	CASRIGTAGVGQETQYF
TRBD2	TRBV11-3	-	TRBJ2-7	TGTGCCAGCAGCTTAAGAGCGGGGGGGCGGAGCTACGAGCAGTACTTC	CASSLRAGGRSYEQYF
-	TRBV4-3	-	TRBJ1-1	TGCGCCAGCAGCCAAACCGGGGGGGATTTGACTGAAGCTTTCTTT	CASSQTGGDLTEAFF
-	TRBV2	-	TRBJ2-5	TGTGCCAGCAGTGAAGCGCTTGGGGGAGGTGAGACCCAGTACTTC	CASSEALGGGETQYF
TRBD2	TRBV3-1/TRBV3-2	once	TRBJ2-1	TGTGCCAGCAGCCAAGCGGGGGGGCGAGACAATGAGCAGTTCTTC	CASSQAGGRDNEQFF
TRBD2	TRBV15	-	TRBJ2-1	TGTGCCACCAGCAGACCTACTAGCGGGGGGGGAGATGAGCAGTTCTTC	CATSRPTSGGGDEQFF
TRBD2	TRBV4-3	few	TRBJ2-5	TGCGCCAGCAGTCGTGGGGGGGAAGAGACCCAGTACTTC	CASSRGGEETQYF
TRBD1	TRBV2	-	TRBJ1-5	TGTGCCAGCAGCGTTGGGACAGGGGGGAAGTTCAGCAATCAGCCCCAGCATTTT	CASSVGTGGKFSNQPQHF
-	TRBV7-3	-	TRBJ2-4	TGTGCCAGCAGCTTAAAAGAGGGTTCGCACATTCAGTACTTC	CASSLKEGSHIQYF
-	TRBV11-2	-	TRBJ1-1	TGTGCCAGCAGCTTAGGCCCGGGGGCTTTCTTT	CASSLGPGAFF
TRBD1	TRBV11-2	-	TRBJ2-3	TGTGCCAGCAGCTCTGGGACAGGGGCTGATACGCAGTATTTT	CASSSGTGADTQYF
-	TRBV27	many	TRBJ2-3	TGTGCCAGCAGTTTATCGTCGAAGTTTCTAGTAGATACGCAGTATTTT	CASSLSSKFLVDTQYF
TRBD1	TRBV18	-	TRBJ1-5	TGTGCCAGCTCACCAGGGACAGGGGAGCAACCCCAGCATTTT	CASSPGTGEQPQHF
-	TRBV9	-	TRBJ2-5	TGTGCCAGCAGCGGACACGGAGGGCAAGAGACCCAGTACTTC	CASSGHGGQETQYF
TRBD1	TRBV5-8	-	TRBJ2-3	TGTGCCAGCAGCCTTAGGACAGGGCTACCCACAGATACGCAGTATTTT	CASSLRTGLPTDTQYF
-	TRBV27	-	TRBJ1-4	TGTGCCAGCAGTTCGAGATCAACTAATGAAAAACTGTTTTTT	CASSSRSTNEKLFF